The present T cell receptor (beta chain) was sequenced within a study of shared clonotypes between healthy human individuals. V lost 6 bases and J lost 13, with 19 bases in between. Germline CDR1 MDHEN, CDR2 SYDVKM. The CDR3 is 13 residues long. The donor cohort consisted entirely of Caucasian adults residing in Nashville, Tennessee. The data were produced by immunoSEQ multiplex PCR, yet TCRdb's version contains in-frame clones alone and is incomplete. The sample records 2,500,000 or so clones, just under 95% being singletons. The sequence derives from a man younger than 35 in good health. Some clones in this sample may be carry-over from other donors' samples. Sample: naive CD4+ T cells from PBMCs. Regarding subset: CD45RA+ positively selected. The rearrangement links TRBV28 to TRBJ2-1; D is unresolved. Here the CDR3 reads CASSQDPATFQFF. The CDR3 DNA reads TGTGCCAGCAGCCAAGACCCCGCGACGTTCCAGTTCTTC.